The 27 T cell receptor beta chains below were found in one sample sequenced in a study of T cell responses to AZD1222 COVID-19 vaccine. Assay: immunoSEQ multiplex PCR; the TCRdb copy retains only in-frame clones and omits some. In the table there are 150,000 to 200,000 clones, roughly 92% of which are singletons. This sample comprised peripheral blood, obtained 28 days after the second AZD1222 dose. The receptors shown here come from an adult who received the AZD1222 COVID-19 vaccine.

The gene calls are TRBV6-5 and TRBJ1-1; D unclear. The CDR3 is made up of 14 amino acids. Trimming cost V 0 bases and J 8 bases, with 13 bases left between them. Germline CDR1 MNHEY, CDR2 SVGAGI. This CDR3 is CASSYSVESREAFF. DNA for the CDR3: TGTGCCAGCAGTTACTCGGTAGAGTCCAGAGAAGCTTTCTTT.

Comment on this clone: The conserved final phenylalanine or tryptophan is absent from the CDR3, which likely points to a read error. The DNA is omitted, as the CDR3 cannot be located on it reliably, and the CDR3 follows TCRdb's listing. CDR3 residues: CAISDYYVQL. The chain employs TRBV10-3 and TRBJ2-7. Looked up from germline, CDR1 is ENHRY and CDR2 is SYGVKD. The CDR3 adds up to 10 amino acids, both ends counted.

This clone has just one count. The rearrangement joins TRBV7-2 to TRBJ2-2; perhaps TRBD1 as D (6 bases). CDR1 and CDR2 (germline): SGHTA, FQGNSA. The germline V and J ends were trimmed by 7 bases and 4 bases, with 13 bases remaining between them. The CDR3 has 14 amino acids. DNA of the CDR3: TGTGCCAGCAATCAGGGGCGTATCACCGGGGAGCTGTTTTTT. Its protein product is CASNQGRITGELFF. Variable domain in full (rest from reference TRBV7-2 and TRBJ2-2): GAGVSQSPSNKVTEKGKDVELRCDPISGHTALYWYRQSLGQGLEFLIYFQGNSAPDKSGLPSDRFSAERTGGSVSTLTIQRTQQEDSAVYLCASNQGRITGELFFGEGSRLTVL.

The chain recombines TRBV12-3 or TRBV12-4 with TRBJ2-7; D possibly corresponds to TRBD2 (5 bases). The CDR3 runs to 11 residues. The germline V and J ends were trimmed by 5 bases and 3 bases, with 5 bases remaining between them. CDR3 protein: CASSGGYEQYF. The DNA of the CDR3 is TGTGCCAGCAGTGGAGGCTACGAGCAGTACTTC.

The J gene is TRBJ2-5, the V gene TRBV28, with D possibly matching TRBD1 (6 bases). Between the trimmed V and J ends, which lost 6 bases and 0 bases, there was a span of 11 bases. Germline V CDR1 and CDR2: MDHEN, SYDVKM. This CDR3 spans 14 amino acids. This chain's CDR3 is CASSRQENQETQYF. CDR3 DNA sequence: TGTGCCAGCAGCCGACAGGAAAACCAAGAGACCCAGTACTTC.

The genes are TRBV27 and TRBJ2-7, with 8 bases lining up with TRBD1. This CDR3 contains 14 residues. The germline V gene encodes CDR1 MNHEY and CDR2 SMNVEV (reference sequence). With V trimmed by 6 bases and J by 3 bases, 7 bases remained unmatched. CDR3 DNA sequence: TGTGCCAGCAGCACCGGGACAGGTAACTACGAGCAGTACTTC. Its translation: CASSTGTGNYEQYF.

The chain employs TRBV27 and TRBJ2-7; TRBD1 matches at 9 bases. CDR3 length equals 13 residues. The germline gives CDR1 MNHEY, CDR2 SMNVEV (reference sequence). Trimming at V came to 5 bases and at J to 4 bases, leaving 3 bases not matched to a gene. In DNA, the CDR3 is TGTGCCAGCAGTGACAGGGGGGGATACGAGCAGTACTTC. It encodes CASSDRGGYEQYF.

This clone was detected once. The gene calls are TRBV3-1 (or the pseudogene TRBV3-2) and TRBJ2-7; maybe TRBD1 (8 bases). Germline CDR1 and CDR2: LGHDT and YNNKEL (reference sequence). The CDR3 is 14 amino acids. The V end was cut by 3 bases, the J end by 5 bases, with 14 bases between. The CDR3 reads CASSQRTGRDEQYF. The CDR3 DNA reads TGTGCCAGCAGCCAGAGGACAGGGAGGGACGAGCAGTACTTC.

This chain uses TRBV7-9 with TRBJ1-6; no clear D gene. The CDR3 consists of 14 residues. Germline lookup yields CDR1 SEHNR and CDR2 FQNEAQ (reference sequence). Trimming cost V 5 bases and J 9 bases, with 14 bases left between them. In DNA, the CDR3 is TGTGCCAGCAGCACAGACATCGCGGCTTCACCCCTCCACTTT. Protein product: CASSTDIAASPLHF.

CDR3: CASSDHTNTGELFF. The CDR3 DNA sequence: TGTGCCAGCAGTGACCACACGAACACCGGGGAGCTGTTTTTT. The chain is built from TRBV25-1 and TRBJ2-2; D remains unclear. Germline V lookup: CDR1 MGHDK, CDR2 SYGVNS. The CDR3 runs to 14 residues. Trimming pared 3 bases from V and 0 bases from J, leaving 5 bases between. The full variable domain, its missing parts supplied by reference TRBV25-1 and TRBJ2-2, is EADIYQTPRYLVIGTGKKITLECSQTMGHDKMYWYQQDPGMELHLIHYSYGVNSTEKGDLSSESTVSRIRTEHFPLTLESARPSHTSQYLCASSDHTNTGELFFGEGSRLTVL.

The CDR3 region is CASSLATGTGRGYTF. CDR3 DNA sequence: TGTGCCAGCAGCTTGGCGACCGGGACAGGGCGCGGCTACACCTTC. The V and J genes are TRBV5-5 and TRBJ1-2, with 9 bases identical to TRBD1. V lost 0 bases, J lost 8 bases, and 8 bases stayed unmatched. The CDR3 has 15 residues. Germline assignment: CDR1 SGHKS and CDR2 YYEKEE (reference sequence).

The count of this clone is one. J is TRBJ2-7 and V is TRBV28; 11 positions match TRBD1. The CDR3 is made up of 16 amino acids. V shed 5 bases and J 0 bases; nucleotides not matched to a gene: 6. Germline CDR1 and CDR2: MDHEN and SYDVKM. The CDR3 sequence is CASSTWTGGASYEQYF. For the CDR3, the DNA is TGTGCCAGCAGTACTTGGACAGGGGGCGCCTCCTACGAGCAGTACTTC.

The genes are TRBV5-4 and TRBJ1-5; TRBD1 agrees at 8 bases. Germline CDR1 and CDR2: SGHNT and YYREEE (reference sequence). The CDR3 consists of 16 residues. J lost 6 bases, V lost 0 bases, and 8 bases had no gene match. The CDR3 nucleotides are TGTGCCAGCAGCTTGGTCGCGGACAGGGTGGCTCAGCCCCAGCATTTT. Residues: CASSLVADRVAQPQHF.

The chain combines TRBV5-6 with TRBJ2-7; D is ambiguous. The CDR3 extends over 14 amino acids. The germline CDR1 and CDR2 sequences are SGHDT and YYEEEE. V lost 4 bases and J lost 5, with 16 bases in between. This CDR3 is CASSVAWLGNEQYF. For the CDR3, the DNA is TGTGCCAGCAGCGTGGCTTGGTTGGGTAACGAGCAGTACTTC.

The table lists this clone with a count of one. This chain connects TRBV29-1 to TRBJ2-3, with 10 bases fitting TRBD1. J gave up 0 bases and V 7 bases, and 13 bases lay outside the gene matches. The CDR3 covers 17 residues. Looked up from germline, CDR1 is SQVTM and CDR2 is ANQGSEA. The CDR3: CSGSGTGARFSTDTQYF. The CDR3 DNA is TGCAGCGGGTCCGGGACAGGGGCACGCTTTAGCACAGATACGCAGTATTTT.

J is TRBJ2-7 and V is TRBV28; D might be TRBD1 (7 bases). Germline CDR1 MDHEN, CDR2 SYDVKM. The V end was cut by 3 bases, the J end by 3 bases, with 12 bases between. CDR3 size: 14 residues. CDR3 residues: CASSLGRGVYEQYF. The CDR3 nucleotides are TGTGCCAGCAGTTTGGGCAGGGGGGTCTACGAGCAGTACTTC.

The chain is built from TRBV12-3 or TRBV12-4 and TRBJ1-2, with 8 bases aligning to TRBD1. CDR3 length equals 13 residues. The V and J ends lost 5 bases and 8 bases, in that order; junction bases with no gene match: 7. CDR3 nucleotides: TGTGCCAGCAGTGCAGGACAGGGTCGCGGCTACACCTTC. Translation: CASSAGQGRGYTF.

The rearrangement links TRBV27 to TRBJ2-5; 10 bases line up with TRBD1. Germline-derived CDR1 and CDR2 are MNHEY and SMNVEV (reference sequence). This CDR3 spans 13 amino acids. V shed 6 bases and J 3 bases; nucleotides not matched to a gene: 1. The CDR3 region has the DNA TGTGCCAGCAGCGGACAGGGGGAAGAGACCCAGTACTTC. It is translated as CASSGQGEETQYF.

The chain links TRBV7-9 to TRBJ2-3, with D perhaps matching TRBD2 (5 bases). Germline V gene data show CDR1 as SEHNR and CDR2 as FQNEAQ (reference sequence). V dropped 4 bases and J dropped 1 base, with 15 bases sitting between them. The CDR3 has 16 residues. The CDR3: CASSSGAEDGTDTQYF. For the CDR3, the DNA is TGTGCCAGCAGCTCCGGAGCGGAAGACGGCACAGATACGCAGTATTTT.

This clone was observed once. The chain carries TRBV5-8 and TRBJ1-6; D gene ambiguous. V gave up 4 bases and J gave up 11 bases, with 10 bases separating them. CDR3 size: 12 residues. The germline V gene has CDR1 SGHTS and CDR2 YDEGEE. The CDR3 is CASSRTFPPLHF. The CDR3 nucleotides are TGTGCCAGCAGCAGGACCTTTCCACCCCTCCACTTT.

V usage is TRBV29-1 and J usage is TRBJ2-5, with D possibly TRBD2 on 6 matching bases. Germline CDR1 and CDR2: SQVTM and ANQGSEA. Trimming removed 5 bases from V and 5 bases from J, with 15 bases in between. The CDR3 runs to 13 residues. This CDR3 is CSVTPGGLETQYF. The CDR3, as DNA: TGCAGCGTTACCCCCGGGGGTTTGGAGACCCAGTACTTC.

The chain carries TRBV6-4 and TRBJ1-1, with a tentative D call TRBD1 (6 bases). V was pared by 3 bases and J by 8 bases, with 13 bases between. This CDR3 comprises 13 residues. The V gene's germline CDR1 is MRHNA and CDR2 SNTAGT. CDR3 coding DNA: TGTGCCAGCAGTGAAGTCAGGGGTGGCGAAGCTTTCTTT. Amino acid sequence: CASSEVRGGEAFF.

This CDR3 is CASSFPGLQNQPQHF. The CDR3 coding sequence is TGTGCCAGCAGTTTTCCAGGGTTACAGAATCAGCCCCAGCATTTT. This rearrangement joins TRBV28 to TRBJ1-5; weak D call: TRBD1 (5 bases). Trimming removed 3 bases from V and 4 bases from J, with 13 bases in between. This CDR3 is 15 amino acids long. The V gene's germline CDR1 is MDHEN and CDR2 SYDVKM.

The chain uses TRBV28 and TRBJ2-4; D not resolved. The germline V and J ends were trimmed by 6 bases and 2 bases, with 20 bases remaining between them. The CDR3 sequence is 17 residues long. Per germline, CDR1 MDHEN and CDR2 SYDVKM. This CDR3 is CASRPPMHTASKNIQYF. The CDR3 DNA is TGTGCCAGCAGACCCCCTATGCACACCGCGTCCAAAAACATTCAGTACTTC.

Only one count was recorded for this clone. The chain has TRBV19 and TRBJ2-1, with 10 bases matching TRBD2. V trimming: 6 bases; J trimming: 8 bases; junction bases outside the gene matches: 10. Germline loops: CDR1 LNHDA, CDR2 SQIVND (reference sequence). The CDR3 is 15 amino acids. The CDR3 loop reads CASRLQQAGGDEQFF. CDR3 DNA sequence: TGTGCCAGTAGGCTGCAACAAGCGGGAGGGGATGAGCAGTTCTTC.

This clone was seen only once. The chain is built from TRBV7-3 and TRBJ1-1; no clear D. The CDR3 length is 15 residues. CDR1 is SGHTA and CDR2 is FQGTGA in the germline V gene. The V and J ends lost 0 bases and 6 bases respectively, with 14 bases between them. The CDR3 region is CASSLTSGVGAEAFF. The CDR3 DNA is TGTGCCAGCAGCTTAACGTCCGGGGTTGGGGCTGAAGCTTTCTTT.

This clone was observed a handful of times. The rearrangement joins TRBV28 to TRBJ2-7, with 10 bases fitting TRBD1. CDR3 length: 15 residues. Germline CDR1 reads MDHEN; CDR2 reads SYDVKM. V shed 5 bases, J shed 1 base, and the junction held 5 bases outside the gene matches. The CDR3 nucleotides are TGTGCCAGCAGTGACGGACAGGGGGGTTCCTACGAGCAGTACTTC. This gives the protein CASSDGQGGSYEQYF.